Below are 19 T cell receptor beta chains sequenced from a single sample in a study of control samples from healthy donors and cancer patients. Using immunoSEQ multiplex PCR, the repertoire was profiled, and TCRdb retains in-frame clones only, with some absent. The sample has tens of thousands of clones, roughly nine tenths seen once. Sequencing was performed on blood. Receptors were obtained from a man aged 30 to 39 in good health.

The rearrangement uses TRBV25-1 and TRBJ2-1, with D possibly called TRBD1 or TRBD2 (5 bases each). Germline-derived CDR1 and CDR2 are MGHDK and SYGVNS. The CDR3 extends over 17 amino acids. V dropped 1 base and J dropped 0 bases, with 13 bases sitting between them. CDR3 in DNA: TGTGCCAGCAGTGAATTATCGGGGCTAAGCTCCTACAATGAGCAGTTCTTC. This encodes CASSELSGLSSYNEQFF.

This rearrangement joins TRBV4-2 to TRBJ2-7; TRBD2 agrees at 9 bases. CDR1 is LGHNA and CDR2 is YNFKEQ in the germline V gene. With 3 bases clipped from V and 6 bases from J, the junction kept 6 bases outside the gene matches. This CDR3 comprises 14 residues. The DNA of the CDR3 is TGTGCCAGCAGCCAGCGGGGGGGTTTAAGCGAGCAGTACTTC. It specifies CASSQRGGLSEQYF.

The chain is built from TRBV5-6 and TRBJ1-3, with unresolved D. V was trimmed by 1 base and J by 2 bases, leaving 10 bases between them. This CDR3 spans 15 amino acids. The germline V gene encodes CDR1 SGHDT and CDR2 YYEEEE. The CDR3 region has the DNA TGTGCCAGCAGCTTGTGGGCCGGAGCTGGAAACACCATATATTTT. Translation gives CASSLWAGAGNTIYF.

The chain links TRBV6-5 to TRBJ1-4; 12 nucleotides match TRBD1. The CDR3 totals 14 residues. Germline loops: CDR1 MNHEY, CDR2 SVGAGI. The junction had 4 bases not matched to a gene; V was cut back by 6 bases and J by 8 bases. CDR3 amino acids: CASRGQGAKEKLFF. The CDR3 DNA reads TGTGCCAGCAGGGGACAGGGGGCCAAAGAAAAACTGTTTTTT.

The gene calls are TRBV13 and TRBJ2-7; 10 bases fit TRBD1. CDR3 length: 14 amino acids. CDR1 and CDR2 (germline): PRHDT, FYEKMQ (reference sequence). Trimming removed 4 bases from V and 1 base from J; junction bases left unmatched: 1. The CDR3, as DNA: TGTGCCAGCAGCTGGACAGGGGGGTCCTACGAGCAGTACTTC. Encoded protein: CASSWTGGSYEQYF. Variable domain in full (rest from reference TRBV13 and TRBJ2-7): AAGVIQSPRHLIKEKRETATLKCYPIPRHDTVYWYQQGPGQDPQFLISFYEKMQSDKGSIPDRFSAQQFSDYHSELNMSSLELGDSALYFCASSWTGGSYEQYFGPGTRLTVT.

The chain couples TRBV9 to TRBJ2-2; 7 bases agree with TRBD1. The CDR3 totals 16 residues. Germline V CDR1 and CDR2: SGDLS, YYNGEE. The ends lost 1 base at V and 2 bases at J; junction bases unmatched: 5. In DNA form, the CDR3 reads TGTGCCAGCAGCGTACAAGGGGGCCGTAACACCGGGGAGCTGTTTTTT. Translated: CASSVQGGRNTGELFF.

The gene calls are TRBV4-1 and TRBJ1-4; no clear D. This CDR3 region has 15 residues. Trimming pared 1 base from V and 10 bases from J, leaving 16 bases between. CDR1 and CDR2 from the germline V gene are MGHRA and YSYEKL. DNA for the CDR3: TGCGCCAGCAGCCAAGGCCCGGAGCTCACGGGAAAACTGTTTTTT. This codes for CASSQGPELTGKLFF.

This chain links TRBV4-2 with TRBJ1-6; 8 nucleotides line up with TRBD1. After removal of 4 bases from V and 4 bases from J, the junction contained 0 bases not matched to a gene. There are 14 residues in the CDR3. Germline V gene sequence: CDR1 LGHNA, CDR2 YNFKEQ. The DNA of the CDR3 is TGTGCCAGCAGCCGGACAGGGTATAATTCACCCCTCCACTTT. Residues: CASSRTGYNSPLHF.

The chain recombines TRBV7-8 with TRBJ1-5; D ambiguous. Germline values: CDR1 SGHVS, CDR2 FQNEAQ. V lost 4 bases to trimming and J lost 2 bases, with 9 bases between them. The CDR3 spans 14 residues. CDR3 protein: CASSSTGGNQPQHF. DNA for the CDR3: TGTGCCAGCAGCTCAACGGGAGGCAATCAGCCCCAGCATTTT.

This chain uses TRBV5-8 with TRBJ1-1, with 9 bases identical to TRBD1. Germline CDR1 SGHTS, CDR2 YDEGEE. V shed 4 bases, J shed 4 bases, and the junction held 5 bases outside the gene matches. The CDR3 contains 14 residues. For the CDR3, the DNA is TGTGCCAGCAGCGGAGGGACAGGGATCACTGAAGCTTTCTTT. The encoded protein is CASSGGTGITEAFF.

The genes are TRBV21-1 and TRBJ2-5; the tabulated D call, TRBD2, remains unverified against the DNA. TRBV21-1 is assigned pseudogene status. The CDR3 loop spans 16 amino acids. Written as DNA, the CDR3 is TGTGCCAGCAGCAAAGCGCTAGCGGGGCACCAAGAGACCCAGTACTTC. Its protein product is CASSKALAGHQETQYF.

Regarding this clone: Its ends do not fully match the called genes, so a read error is possible. The chain uses TRBV7-7 and TRBJ1-5; D might be TRBD1 (5 bases). The CDR3 is 16 amino acids. The germline V gene encodes CDR1 SSHAT and CDR2 FNYEAQ (reference sequence). Here the CDR3 DNA reads TGTGCTAGCAGCTCTCGGGGGGTCACAGAAAATCAGCCCCAGCATTTT. It translates to CASSSRGVTENQPQHF.

The chain couples TRBV11-2 to TRBJ1-6, with D unresolved. With 6 bases removed from V and 6 bases from J, the gap between germline ends came to 18 bases. The CDR3 has 16 residues. Germline V gives CDR1 SGHAT, CDR2 FQNNGV. CDR3 sequence reads: CASRPSFSGSNSPLHF. The CDR3 coding sequence is TGTGCCAGCAGGCCGAGCTTTTCCGGAAGTAATTCACCCCTCCACTTT. Looking up the rest from reference TRBV11-2 and TRBJ1-6 gives the full variable domain: EAGVAQSPRYKIIEKRQSVAFWCNPISGHATLYWYQQILGQGPKLLIQFQNNGVVDDSQLPKDRFSAERLKGVDSTLKIQPAKLEDSAVYLCASRPSFSGSNSPLHFGNGTRLTVT.

The J gene is TRBJ1-6, the V gene TRBV30; no firm D call. The V gene's germline CDR1 is GTSNPN and CDR2 SVGIG (reference sequence). V was pared by 1 base and J by 6 bases, with 4 bases between. The CDR3 length is 12 residues. This CDR3 reads CAWSEGNSPLHF. In nucleotides, the CDR3 is TGTGCCTGGAGTGAGGGTAATTCACCCCTCCACTTT.

The rearrangement joins TRBV3-1 (or the pseudogene TRBV3-2) to TRBJ2-3, with TRBD2 matching 11 bases. The CDR3 sequence is 15 residues long. V lost 4 bases and J lost 3; bases outside the gene matches: 3. The germline CDR1 and CDR2 sequences are LGHDT and YNNKEL (reference sequence). DNA for the CDR3: TGTGCCAGCAGCCCCCTAGCGGGGGGAACAGATACGCAGTATTTT. It translates to CASSPLAGGTDTQYF.

The gene calls are TRBV4-2 and TRBJ2-1; D unclear. The CDR3 spans 15 residues. The V end lost 0 bases, the J end lost 0 bases, and 6 bases lay between the germline ends. Germline V lookup: CDR1 LGHNA, CDR2 YNFKEQ. The CDR3 bases are TGTGCCAGCAGCCAAGATCAGAGCTCCTACAATGAGCAGTTCTTC. This sequence encodes CASSQDQSSYNEQFF.

The chain joins TRBV24-1 to TRBJ2-7; 7 nucleotides match TRBD1. CDR1 is KGHDR, CDR2 SFDVKD, per germline. The CDR3 is made up of 16 amino acids. V lost 1 base, J lost 0 bases, and 5 bases stayed unmatched. CDR3 nucleotides: TGTGCCACCAGTGATTTTCGGGACAGCCTCTCCTACGAGCAGTACTTC. It yields the protein CATSDFRDSLSYEQYF.

CDR3 region: CASRPGAGGTEAFF. DNA of the CDR3: TGTGCCAGCAGACCCGGGGCAGGCGGAACTGAAGCTTTCTTT. V is TRBV7-9 and J is TRBJ1-1; D may be TRBD1 (5 bases). Trimming left V 6 bases short and J 5 bases short, with 16 bases between. This CDR3 comprises 14 residues. Per the germline V gene, CDR1 is SEHNR and CDR2 is FQNEAQ (reference sequence).

This chain links TRBV9 with TRBJ2-3, with 8 bases fitting TRBD2. Trimming at V came to 3 bases and at J to 4 bases, leaving 10 bases not matched to a gene. CDR3 length: 16 residues. CDR1 and CDR2 (germline): SGDLS, YYNGEE. CDR3 protein: CASSGPAGEGADTQYF. In nucleotides, the CDR3 is TGTGCCAGCAGCGGACCAGCGGGAGAAGGGGCAGATACGCAGTATTTT. The full variable domain, rest sourced from reference TRBV9 and TRBJ2-3, is DSGVTQTPKHLITATGQRVTLRCSPRSGDLSVYWYQQSLDQGLQFLIQYYNGEERAKGNILERFSAQQFPDLHSELNLSSLELGDSALYFCASSGPAGEGADTQYFGPGTRLTVL.